This TCR beta chain comes out of a study of CXCR3-negative and CXCR3-positive naive CD8 T cells. Study-wide results and caveats: The naive subsets expressed comparable surface CD5, and the authors inferred TCR strength from TRB CDR3 properties. Memory cells differed in TRBV-TRBJ usage, but naive CXCR3-negative and CXCR3-positive cells had similar usage. Naive subsets were similarly diverse, while memory CD8+ repertoires were much less diverse.

Points on this clonotype: No antigen is known for it.

Libraries were UMI-labeled 5' RACE TRB cDNA. Using the 5' RACE reads, TCRdb records one entry per CDR3 protein without DNA. Its table lists tens of thousands of distinct CDR3 sequences. The CDR3 sequence is 17 residues long. The V gene's germline CDR1 is SEHNR and CDR2 FQNEAQ (reference sequence). Sample: memory CD8+ T cells from blood. The chain combines TRBV7-9 with TRBJ2-7; the D gene TCRdb calls, TRBD2, cannot be checked with no DNA. This sequence originates from a human donor in good health. Some clones in this sample may be carry-over from other donors' samples. The CDR3 sequence is CASSYPSGGESSYEQYF. Full variable domain (rest looked up from reference TRBV7-9 and TRBJ2-7): DTGVSQNPRHKITKRGQNVTFRCDPISEHNRLYWYRQTLGQGPEFLTYFQNEAQLEKSRLLSDRFSAERPKGSFSTLEIQRTEQGDSAMYLCASSYPSGGESSYEQYFGPGTRLTVT.